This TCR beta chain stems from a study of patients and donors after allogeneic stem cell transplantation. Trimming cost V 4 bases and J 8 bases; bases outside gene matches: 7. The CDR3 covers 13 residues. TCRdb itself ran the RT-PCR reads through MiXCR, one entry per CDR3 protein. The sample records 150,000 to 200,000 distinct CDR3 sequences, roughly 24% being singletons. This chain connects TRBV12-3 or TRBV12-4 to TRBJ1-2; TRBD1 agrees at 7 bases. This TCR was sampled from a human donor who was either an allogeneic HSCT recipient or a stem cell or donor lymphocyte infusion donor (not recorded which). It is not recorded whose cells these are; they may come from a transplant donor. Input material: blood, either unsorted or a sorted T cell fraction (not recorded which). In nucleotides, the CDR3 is TGTGCCAGCAGTTATTCAGGGGGAAAGGGCTACACCTTC. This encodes CASSYSGGKGYTF.